This TCR beta chain was identified during a study of blood T cell dynamics during melanoma immunotherapy. Across the study: Standard first-line treatment here was pembrolizumab or nivolumab plus ipilimumab in metastatic melanoma.

As regards this clone: What it binds is not known.

Study conclusions and caveats: Immune-effector CD8+ cells best matched cell-free DNA CDR3 sequences and were most clonal.

Time point noted: pre-treatment baseline. No patient had earlier systemic cancer treatment, concurrent immunosuppressants, or another active cancer. TCRdb's table, derived via immunoSEQ multiplex PCR, lists solely in-frame clones and lacks some. The sample holds 3,500 to 5,500 clones, roughly 96% seen once. Germline CDR1 reads SEHNR; CDR2 reads FQNEAQ (reference sequence). CDR3 length: 14 amino acids. The V and J ends lost 2 bases and 3 bases, in that order; junction bases with no gene match: 3. The input for sequencing was effector memory CD8+ T cells from blood, taken from a patient treated with checkpoint blockade. The clonotype was recovered from a human donor with melanoma. This sequence joins TRBV7-9 and TRBJ1-2; TRBD1 aligns across 7 bases. Written as DNA, the CDR3 is TGTGCCAGCAGCTTAAACAGGGGAGACTATGGCTACACCTTC. It yields the protein CASSLNRGDYGYTF.